This T cell receptor beta chain was profiled in a study of chemoradiotherapy in HPV16-positive cancers. Unmatched junction bases numbered 9, after V lost 4 bases and J lost 2 bases. Per germline, CDR1 ENHRY and CDR2 SYGVKD. This CDR3 spans 16 amino acids. The table came from immunoSEQ multiplex PCR; TCRdb's copy has only in-frame clones and leaves some out. The table includes over a thousand clones, less than 75% detected once. V is TRBV10-3 and J is TRBJ2-3; 7 bases fit TRBD1. Sequenced here: tumor tissue, sampled from a patient who underwent chemoradiotherapy. This TCR derives from a human donor with HPV-associated anogenital cancer. The CDR3 DNA reads as TGTGCCATCAGTGGGGGGACAGAAAGTTCCACAGATACGCAGTATTTT. It yields the protein CAISGGTESSTDTQYF.